The 2 T cell receptor beta chains given below trace back to one sample, sequenced in a study of beta chain features in type 1 diabetes. Every bit of the isolated RNA underwent reverse transcription, so sequencing read expressed TCRB transcripts. The data were produced by immunoSEQ multiplex PCR, yet TCRdb's version contains in-frame clones alone and is incomplete. The repertoire holds hundreds of thousands of clones, with roughly 15% as singletons. Sequencing was done on a sample of naive CD4+ T cells from blood. These receptors were collected from a man aged 18 to 30 in good health.

This clone appeared a few times. V gene TRBV5-4 combines with J gene TRBJ1-1; 11 nucleotides agree with TRBD1. V gave up 7 bases and J gave up 4 bases; unmatched junction bases: 21. This CDR3 has 19 residues. Germline V CDR1 and CDR2: SGHNT, YYREEE (reference sequence). This CDR3 reads CASQDPDRGRTLVGTEAFF. For the CDR3, the DNA is TGTGCCAGCCAAGATCCGGACAGGGGGCGGACCCTGGTTGGCACTGAAGCTTTCTTT.

The rearrangement joins TRBV10-3 to TRBJ2-7; either TRBD1 or TRBD2 may supply D (5 bases each). Germline CDR1 ENHRY, CDR2 SYGVKD. This CDR3 region has 13 residues. V was trimmed by 5 bases and J by 2 bases, leaving 10 bases between them. The CDR3 DNA follows: TGTGCCATCAGTCCAGGGACCCCCTACGAGCAGTACTTC. This translates into CAISPGTPYEQYF.